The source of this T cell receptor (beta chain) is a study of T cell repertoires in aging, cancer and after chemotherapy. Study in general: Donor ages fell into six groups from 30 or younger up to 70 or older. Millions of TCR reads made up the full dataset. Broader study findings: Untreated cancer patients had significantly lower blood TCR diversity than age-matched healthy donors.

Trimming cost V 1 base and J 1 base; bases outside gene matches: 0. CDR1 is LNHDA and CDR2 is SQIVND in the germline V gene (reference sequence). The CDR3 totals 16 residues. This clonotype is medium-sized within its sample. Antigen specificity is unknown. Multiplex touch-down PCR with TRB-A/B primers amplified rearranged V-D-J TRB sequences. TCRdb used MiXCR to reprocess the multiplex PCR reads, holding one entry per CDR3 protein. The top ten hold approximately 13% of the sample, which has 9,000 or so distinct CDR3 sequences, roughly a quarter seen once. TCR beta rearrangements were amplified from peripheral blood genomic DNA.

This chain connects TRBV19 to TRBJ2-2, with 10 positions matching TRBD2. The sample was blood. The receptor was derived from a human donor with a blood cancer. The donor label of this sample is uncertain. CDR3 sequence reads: CASSIGLAGNTGELFF. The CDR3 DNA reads TGTGCCAGTAGTATAGGACTAGCGGGGAACACCGGGGAGCTGTTTTTT.